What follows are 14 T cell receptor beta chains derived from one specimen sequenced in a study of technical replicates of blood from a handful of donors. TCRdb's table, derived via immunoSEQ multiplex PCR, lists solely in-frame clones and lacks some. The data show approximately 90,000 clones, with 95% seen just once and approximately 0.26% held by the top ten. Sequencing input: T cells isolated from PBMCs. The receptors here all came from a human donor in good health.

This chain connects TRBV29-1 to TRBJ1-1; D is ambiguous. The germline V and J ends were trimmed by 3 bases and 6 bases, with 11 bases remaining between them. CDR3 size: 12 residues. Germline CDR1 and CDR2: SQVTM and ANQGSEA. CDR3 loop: CSVDEGLPEAFF. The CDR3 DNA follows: TGCAGCGTTGATGAGGGATTGCCTGAAGCTTTCTTT.

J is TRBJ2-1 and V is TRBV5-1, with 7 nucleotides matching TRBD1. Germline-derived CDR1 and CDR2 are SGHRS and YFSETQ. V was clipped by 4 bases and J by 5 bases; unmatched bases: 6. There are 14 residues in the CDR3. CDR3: CASSAGTDHNEQFF. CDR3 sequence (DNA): TGCGCCAGCAGCGCCGGGACAGACCACAATGAGCAGTTCTTC. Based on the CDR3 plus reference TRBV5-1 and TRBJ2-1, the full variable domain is KAGVTQTPRYLIKTRGQQVTLSCSPISGHRSVSWYQQTPGQGLQFLFEYFSETQRNKGNFPGRFSGRQFSNSRSEMNVSTLELGDSALYLCASSAGTDHNEQFFGPGTRLTVL.

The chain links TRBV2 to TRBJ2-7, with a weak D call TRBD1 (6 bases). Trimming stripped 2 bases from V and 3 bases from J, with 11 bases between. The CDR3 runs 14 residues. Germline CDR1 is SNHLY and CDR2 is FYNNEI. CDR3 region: CASSEQGLRYEQYF. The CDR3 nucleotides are TGTGCCAGCAGTGAACAGGGGCTTCGCTACGAGCAGTACTTC.

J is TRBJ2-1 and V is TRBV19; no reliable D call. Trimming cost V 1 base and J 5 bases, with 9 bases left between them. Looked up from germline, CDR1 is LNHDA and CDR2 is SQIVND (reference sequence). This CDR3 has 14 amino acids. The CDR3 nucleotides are TGTGCCAGTAGTATAGCCCCGTCCCACAATGAGCAGTTCTTC. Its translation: CASSIAPSHNEQFF.

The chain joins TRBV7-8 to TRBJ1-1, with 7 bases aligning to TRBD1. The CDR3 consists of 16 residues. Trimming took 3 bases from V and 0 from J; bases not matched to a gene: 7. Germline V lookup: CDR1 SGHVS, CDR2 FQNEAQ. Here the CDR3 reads CASSLRTGTVNTEAFF. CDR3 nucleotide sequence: TGTGCCAGCAGCTTGAGGACCGGGACAGTGAACACTGAAGCTTTCTTT. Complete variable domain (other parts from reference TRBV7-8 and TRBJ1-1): GAGVSQSPRYKVAKRGQDVALRCDPISGHVSLFWYQQALGQGPEFLTYFQNEAQLDKSGLPSDRFFAERPEGSVSTLKIQRTQQEDSAVYLCASSLRTGTVNTEAFFGQGTRLTVV.

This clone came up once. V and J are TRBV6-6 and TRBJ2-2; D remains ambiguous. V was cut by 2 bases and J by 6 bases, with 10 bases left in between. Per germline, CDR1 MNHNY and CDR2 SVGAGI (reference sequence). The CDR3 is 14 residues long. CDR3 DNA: TGTGCCAGCAGTTACCACACCCCCCCCGGGGAGCTGTTTTTT. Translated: CASSYHTPPGELFF.

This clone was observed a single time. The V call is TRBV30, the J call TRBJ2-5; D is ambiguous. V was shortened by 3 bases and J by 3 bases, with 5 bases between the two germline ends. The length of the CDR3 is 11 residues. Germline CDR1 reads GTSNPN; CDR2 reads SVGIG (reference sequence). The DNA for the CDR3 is TGTGCCTGGAGCTATGAAGAGACCCAGTACTTC. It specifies CAWSYEETQYF.

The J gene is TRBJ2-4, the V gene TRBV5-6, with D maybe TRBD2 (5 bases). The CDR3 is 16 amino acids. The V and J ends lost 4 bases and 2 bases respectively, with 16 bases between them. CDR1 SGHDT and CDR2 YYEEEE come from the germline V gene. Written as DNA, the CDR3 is TGTGCCAGCAGCACCACGGGGTCCTTCCCCAAAAACATTCAGTACTTC. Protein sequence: CASSTTGSFPKNIQYF.

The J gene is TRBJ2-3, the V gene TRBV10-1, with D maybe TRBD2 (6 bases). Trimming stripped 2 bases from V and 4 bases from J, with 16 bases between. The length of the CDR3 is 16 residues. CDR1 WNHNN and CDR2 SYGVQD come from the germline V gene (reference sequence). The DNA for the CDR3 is TGCGCCAGCAGTGAGCCGGGACTTCTCTCAGCAGATACGCAGTATTTT. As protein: CASSEPGLLSADTQYF.

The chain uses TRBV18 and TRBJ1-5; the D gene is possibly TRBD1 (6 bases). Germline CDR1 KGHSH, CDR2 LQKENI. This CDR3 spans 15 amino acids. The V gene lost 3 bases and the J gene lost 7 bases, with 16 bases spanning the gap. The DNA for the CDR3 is TGTGCCAGCTCACCTTTTTCGGGGGGCCGGCAGCCCCAGCATTTT. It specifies CASSPFSGGRQPQHF.

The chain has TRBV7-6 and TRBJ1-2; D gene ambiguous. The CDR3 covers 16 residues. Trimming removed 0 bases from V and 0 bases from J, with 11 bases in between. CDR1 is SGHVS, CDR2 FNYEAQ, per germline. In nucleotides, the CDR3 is TGTGCCAGCAGCTTAGCGCTTACAGCTTCTAACTATGGCTACACCTTC. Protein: CASSLALTASNYGYTF.

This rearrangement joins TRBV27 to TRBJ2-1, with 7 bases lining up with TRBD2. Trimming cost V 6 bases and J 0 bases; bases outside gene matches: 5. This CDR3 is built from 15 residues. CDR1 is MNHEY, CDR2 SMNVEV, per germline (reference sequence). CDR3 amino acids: CASSRGGPSYNEQFF. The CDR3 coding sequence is TGTGCCAGCAGCCGGGGAGGGCCCTCCTACAATGAGCAGTTCTTC.

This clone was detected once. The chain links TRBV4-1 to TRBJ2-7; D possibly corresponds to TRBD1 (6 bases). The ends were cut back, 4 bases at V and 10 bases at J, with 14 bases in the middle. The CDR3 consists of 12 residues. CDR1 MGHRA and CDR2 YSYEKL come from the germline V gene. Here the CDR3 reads CASSRPAGEQYF. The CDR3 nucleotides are TGCGCCAGCAGCCGGCCTGCAGGGGAACAGTACTTC.

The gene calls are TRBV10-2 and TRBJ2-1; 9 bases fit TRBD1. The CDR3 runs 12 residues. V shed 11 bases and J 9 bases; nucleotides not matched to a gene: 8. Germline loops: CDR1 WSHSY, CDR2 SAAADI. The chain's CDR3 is CAAERTGAEQFF. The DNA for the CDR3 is TGCGCCGCCGAACGGACAGGGGCTGAGCAGTTCTTC.